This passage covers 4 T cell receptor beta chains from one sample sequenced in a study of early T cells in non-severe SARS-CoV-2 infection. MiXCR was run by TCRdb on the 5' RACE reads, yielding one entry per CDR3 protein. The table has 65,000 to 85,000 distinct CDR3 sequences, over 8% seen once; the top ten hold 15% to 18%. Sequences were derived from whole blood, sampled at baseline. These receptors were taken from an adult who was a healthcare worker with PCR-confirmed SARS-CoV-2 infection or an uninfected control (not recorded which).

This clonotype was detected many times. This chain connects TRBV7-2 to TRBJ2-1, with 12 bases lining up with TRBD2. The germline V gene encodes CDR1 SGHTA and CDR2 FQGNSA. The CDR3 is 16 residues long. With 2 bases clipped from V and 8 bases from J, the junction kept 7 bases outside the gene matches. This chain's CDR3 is CASSLPGLAGLYEQFF. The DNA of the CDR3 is TGTGCCAGCAGCTTACCCGGACTAGCGGGATTATATGAGCAGTTCTTC.

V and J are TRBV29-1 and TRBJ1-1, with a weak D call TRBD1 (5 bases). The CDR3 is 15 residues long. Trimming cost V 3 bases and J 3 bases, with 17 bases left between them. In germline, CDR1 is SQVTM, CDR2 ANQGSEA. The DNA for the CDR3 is TGCAGCGTTGAGAGCAGGGCGCTGATCTACACTGAAGCTTTCTTT. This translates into CSVESRALIYTEAFF. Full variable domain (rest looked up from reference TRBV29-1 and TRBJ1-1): SAVISQKPSRDICQRGTSLTIQCQVDSQVTMMFWYRQQPGQSLTLIATANQGSEATYESGFVIDKFPISRPNLTFSTLTVSNMSPEDSSIYLCSVESRALIYTEAFFGQGTRLTVV.

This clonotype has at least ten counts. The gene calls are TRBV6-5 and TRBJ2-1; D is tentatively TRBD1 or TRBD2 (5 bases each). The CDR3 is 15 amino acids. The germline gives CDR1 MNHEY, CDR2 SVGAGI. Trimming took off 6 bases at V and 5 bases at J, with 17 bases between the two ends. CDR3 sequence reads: CASRSRIRDHNEQFF. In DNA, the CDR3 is TGTGCCAGCAGAAGCCGAATCCGGGACCACAATGAGCAGTTCTTC.

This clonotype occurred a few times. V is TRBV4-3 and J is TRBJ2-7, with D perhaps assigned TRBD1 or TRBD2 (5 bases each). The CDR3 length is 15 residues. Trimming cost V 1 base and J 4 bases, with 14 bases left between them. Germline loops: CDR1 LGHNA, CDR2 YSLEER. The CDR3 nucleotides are TGCGCCAGCAGCCAAGTTTGGGACCTATCTTACGAGCAGTACTTC. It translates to CASSQVWDLSYEQYF.